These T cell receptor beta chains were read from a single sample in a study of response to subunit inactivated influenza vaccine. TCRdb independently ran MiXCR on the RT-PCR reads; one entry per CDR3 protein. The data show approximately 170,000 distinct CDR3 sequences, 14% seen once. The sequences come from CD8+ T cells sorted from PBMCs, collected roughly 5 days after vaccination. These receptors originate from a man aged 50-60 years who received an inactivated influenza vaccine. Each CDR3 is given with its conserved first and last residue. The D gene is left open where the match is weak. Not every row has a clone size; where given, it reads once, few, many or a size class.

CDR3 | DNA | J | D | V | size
CAHSGGGSNQPQHF | TGTGCCCACTCCGGGGGGGGTAGCAATCAGCCCCAGCATTTT | TRBJ1-5 | - | TRBV30 | -
CASIIPAGNIQYF | TGTGCCAGCATTATTCCAGCGGGAAACATTCAGTACTTC | TRBJ2-4 | - | TRBV28 | few
CASSYTVGTGDEDTQYF | TGTGCCAGCAGTTACACCGTAGGGACAGGGGACGAAGATACGCAGTATTTT | TRBJ2-3 | TRBD1 | TRBV6-5 | many
CSVTGTRGEQFF | TGCAGCGTTACCGGGACTCGTGGGGAGCAGTTCTTC | TRBJ2-1 | - | TRBV29-1 | -
CASSSSGNTQYF | TGTGCCAGCAGCTCTTCCGGAAATACGCAGTATTTT | TRBJ2-3 | - | TRBV5-5 | few
CASSSTPLAGAYNEQFF | TGTGCCAGCAGCTCGACTCCACTAGCGGGAGCGTACAATGAGCAGTTCTTC | TRBJ2-1 | TRBD2 | TRBV7-3 | once
CASSPGLPPSYEQYF | TGTGCCAGCAGTCCGGGACTACCCCCCTCCTACGAGCAGTACTTC | TRBJ2-7 | TRBD2 | TRBV27 | -
CASSLGTSGGPLSTDTQYF | TGTGCCAGCAGCTTGGGTACTAGCGGGGGGCCGCTTAGCACAGATACGCAGTATTTT | TRBJ2-3 | TRBD2 | TRBV7-6 | few
CASSERFASGGFHNEQFF | TGTGCCAGCAGTGAGAGATTTGCTAGCGGGGGGTTCCACAATGAGCAGTTCTTC | TRBJ2-1 | TRBD2 | TRBV2 | -
CASSPVDNEQFF | TGTGCCAGCAGCCCGGTGGACAATGAGCAGTTCTTC | TRBJ2-1 | - | TRBV9 | -